The entry below gives a single T cell receptor beta chain sequence along with its context. Its specificity is unknown. PBMCs were obtained from over 8.5 ml fresh peripheral blood. Germline CDR1 and CDR2: MGHRA and YSYEKL. With 1 base removed from V and 0 bases from J, the gap between germline ends came to 11 bases. The CDR3 has 16 amino acids. This sample was taken from a study of T cells in Graves' hyperthyroidism and ophthalmopathy. Background on the study: The initial diagnosis was the point when peripheral blood was collected, ahead of any treatment. Study-wide findings and caveats: Among thyroid clonotypes expanded above 0.001, most also appeared in blood. Ophthalmopathy could be told apart from stable hyperthyroidism with a 13 V-J model.

RNA transcripts served as the template for amplifying TCR beta CDR3 regions. First-round RT-PCR with HTBI primers amplified the TCR CDR3 region. MiXCR, applied by TCRdb to the multiplex PCR reads, yields one record per CDR3 protein. The sample records fewer than 600,000 distinct CDR3 sequences, approximately 15% being singletons. The clonotype was recovered from a woman aged 18-29 years with Graves' hyperthyroidism. V and J are TRBV4-1 and TRBJ2-3; perhaps TRBD1 as D (5 bases). Source material: blood. The CDR3, as DNA: TGCGCCAGCAGCCAAGGTCAACAGGATAGCACAGATACGCAGTATTTT. This gives the protein CASSQGQQDSTDTQYF.